These T cell receptor beta chains were read from a single sample in a study of blood T cell repertoires in COVID-19. Generated by immunoSEQ multiplex PCR, the TCRdb table keeps only in-frame clones and is missing some. The profile covers some 190,000 clones, with 75% to 90% appearing a single time and roughly 6.7% taken by the ten largest. Sequencing was performed on peripheral blood. Receptors were obtained from a man in his 60s with acute or convalescent COVID-19. Each CDR3 is given with its conserved first and last residue. D genes are given only for firm matches. The size of a clone is reported for some rows only, either as once, few or many, or as a class for expanded clones.

J gene,D gene,clone size,V gene,CDR3 DNA,CDR3 protein
TRBJ2-3,TRBD2,-,TRBV9,TGTGCCAGCAGCGCAACTAGCGGGAGGAGCACAGATACGCAGTATTTT,CASSATSGRSTDTQYF
TRBJ2-5,-,-,TRBV6-6,TGTGCCAGCAGTTATGGGGGCGAGACCCAGTACTTC,CASSYGGETQYF
TRBJ1-5,TRBD1,few,TRBV2,TGTGCCAGTTCCTTACAGGGGACCCATAGCAATCAGCCCCAGCATTTT,CASSLQGTHSNQPQHF
TRBJ1-2,-,-,TRBV19,TGTGCCAGTAGTCCCCACCCGTCGGATGGCTACACCTTC,CASSPHPSDGYTF
TRBJ2-7,-,-,TRBV3-1/TRBV3-2,TGTGCCAGCAGCCGGACACTGAGCTCCTACGAGCAGTACTTC,CASSRTLSSYEQYF
TRBJ1-2,-,-,TRBV10-3,TGTGCCATCAGTGTGAACGCCTATAACTATGGCTACACCTTC,CAISVNAYNYGYTF
TRBJ2-1,-,few,TRBV6-5,TGTGCCAGCAGTTACGGGTTTACAGCGGCCTACAATGAGCAGTTCTTC,CASSYGFTAAYNEQFF
TRBJ1-4,-,once,TRBV15,TGTGCCACCAGCAGAGATGGAGGTCAGAATGAAAAACTGTTTTTT,CATSRDGGQNEKLFF
TRBJ2-7,TRBD2,-,TRBV4-1,TGCGCCAGCAGCCTCCTGATAGGATCAAGCGGGACTGCCTACGAGCAGTACTTC,CASSLLIGSSGTAYEQYF
TRBJ1-3,-,few,TRBV30,TGTGCCTGGGACAACTCTGGAAACACCATATATTTT,CAWDNSGNTIYF
TRBJ2-7,TRBD1,-,TRBV11-2,TGTGCCAGCAGTTTTACGACAGGGCTCTCCTACGAGCAGTACTTC,CASSFTTGLSYEQYF
TRBJ1-2,-,-,TRBV2,TGTGCCAGCAGTGTCAGTCTAGGTTATTCTATGCGCTACACCTTC,CASSVSLGYSMRYTF
TRBJ1-1,TRBD1,once,TRBV3-1/TRBV3-2,TGTGCCAGCAGTTCTACAGGGGGCGCGGACACTGAAGCTTTCTTT,CASSSTGGADTEAFF
TRBJ1-1,-,-,TRBV10-3,TGTGCCATCAGGGCCCGGGAACAGGGCCTCATGAACACTGAAGCTTTCTTT,CAIRAREQGLMNTEAFF
TRBJ2-7,-,few,TRBV2,TGTGCCAGCAGTGAACAGGGTAGCTCCTACGAGCAGTACTTC,CASSEQGSSYEQYF
TRBJ1-1,-,few,TRBV4-1,TGCGCCAGCAGCGGAAGCCCGGGCCAAGGAGGCACTGAAGCTTTCTTT,CASSGSPGQGGTEAFF
TRBJ1-5,-,-,TRBV20-1,TGCAGTGCTAGTGCCAGGGTCAATCAGCCCCAGCATTTT,CSASARVNQPQHF
TRBJ2-1,-,-,TRBV6-5,TGTGCCAGCAGTTATTACAGGGATGGCAATGAGCAGTTCTTC,CASSYYRDGNEQFF
TRBJ2-7,TRBD1,-,TRBV11-2,TGTGCCAGCAGCCCTCCGTGGACAGGGCCCTACGAGCAGTACTTC,CASSPPWTGPYEQYF
TRBJ2-3,-,-,TRBV25-1,TGTGCCAGCAGTGGTGGCCGGGTGACAGATACGCAGTATTTT,CASSGGRVTDTQYF
TRBJ1-1,TRBD1,-,TRBV10-3,TGTGCCATCAGAAAACCCGGGACAGGGAGAGAAGCTTTCTTT,CAIRKPGTGREAFF
TRBJ1-5,TRBD1,-,TRBV5-1,TGCGCCAGCAGCCTTCAGGGGGCCGGCAATCAGCCCCAGCATTTT,CASSLQGAGNQPQHF
TRBJ1-1,-,-,TRBV21-1,TGTGCCAGCAGCAAAGAAAGGGGTAGCACTGAAGCTTTCTTT,CASSKERGSTEAFF
TRBJ1-5,TRBD1,few,TRBV2,TGTGCCAGCATGTGGGACAGGGATCCCTTGGGTCAGCCCCAGCATTTT,CASMWDRDPLGQPQHF
TRBJ1-2,-,once,TRBV24-1,TGTGCCACCAGTGATCGGGACACCGATGGCTACACCTTC,CATSDRDTDGYTF
TRBJ2-3,TRBD1,few,TRBV6-4,TGTGCCAGCGCCTTCGAGGGGGCTACAGATACGCAGTATTTT,CASAFEGATDTQYF
TRBJ1-6,-,-,TRBV28,TGTGCCAGCAGTTTTGGGGGGAGAGATTCACCCCTCCACTTT,CASSFGGRDSPLHF
TRBJ1-2,TRBD1,-,TRBV5-1,TGCGCCAGCAGCTTGGACAGGGGTAATGACGGCTACACCTTC,CASSLDRGNDGYTF
TRBJ2-1,TRBD2,-,TRBV25-1,TGTGCCAGCAGTGAATATCCCAGCGGGATTTTCTTC,CASSEYPSGIFF
TRBJ1-4,TRBD1,-,TRBV5-1,TGCGCCAGCAGCCGTCAGGGGGCAGGTGAAAAACTGTTTTTT,CASSRQGAGEKLFF
TRBJ2-1,TRBD2,-,TRBV19,TGTGCCAGTAGAGACCCGGGACTAGACTACAATGAGCAGTTCTTC,CASRDPGLDYNEQFF
TRBJ2-1,TRBD2,-,TRBV27,TGTGCCAGCAGTTTAGACACACGGGGGGGCCGGGGCAATGAGCAGTTCTTC,CASSLDTRGGRGNEQFF
TRBJ1-5,-,-,TRBV9,TGTGCCAGCAGCGCCACAGGGTACCATCAGCCCCAGCATTTT,CASSATGYHQPQHF
TRBJ2-3,-,-,TRBV6-1,TGTGCCAGCAGTGAAGCTCCGGGAGATACGCAGTATTTT,CASSEAPGDTQYF
TRBJ2-2,-,-,TRBV30,TGTGCCTGGAGTGTTGGAGGGTCCGGGGAGCTGTTTTTT,CAWSVGGSGELFF
TRBJ2-2,TRBD1,-,TRBV5-4,TGTGCCAGCAGCTTCAGGGGGACGAACACCGGGGAGCTGTTTTTT,CASSFRGTNTGELFF
TRBJ1-4,-,-,TRBV9,TGTGCCAGCAGCGTAGGTTTGAGCTCAAATAATGAAAAACTGTTTTTT,CASSVGLSSNNEKLFF
TRBJ1-5,TRBD1,few,TRBV10-3,TGTGCCATCAGTGAGTCGATCAGGGGGAATCAGCCCCAGCATTTT,CAISESIRGNQPQHF
TRBJ2-3,TRBD2,-,TRBV15,TGTGCCACCAGCGAAAGACTAGCGGGAGAATCAGATACGCAGTATTTT,CATSERLAGESDTQYF
TRBJ1-2,-,-,TRBV5-1,TGCGCCAGCAGCTTACTGACAGATGGTAGCTATGGCTACACCTTC,CASSLLTDGSYGYTF
TRBJ1-3,-,-,TRBV7-6,TGTGCCAGCAGCTTAAGGAGGGCTGACTCTGGAAACACCATATATTTT,CASSLRRADSGNTIYF
TRBJ2-1,TRBD2,-,TRBV24-1,TGTGCCACCAGTGATCCTAACGTAGCGGGAGGATTGAGGAACAATGAGCAGTTCTTC,CATSDPNVAGGLRNNEQFF
TRBJ1-2,-,-,TRBV21-1,TGTGCCAGCAGCAAAGACAGGGCTAACTATGGCTACACCTTC,CASSKDRANYGYTF
TRBJ1-6,TRBD1,-,TRBV10-3,TGTGCCATCGCCTCCGGGACAGGGGATAATTCACCCCTCCACTTT,CAIASGTGDNSPLHF
TRBJ2-1,TRBD2,-,TRBV6-6,TGTGCCAGCAATAAACTAGCGGGAGGCCTCAATGAGCAGTTCTTC,CASNKLAGGLNEQFF
TRBJ2-2,TRBD1,few,TRBV9,TGTGCCAGCAGCGTAGGACAGGGGAGTAGGACCGGGGAGCTGTTTTTT,CASSVGQGSRTGELFF
TRBJ1-1,-,once,TRBV27,TGTGCCAGCAGTCGACAGGAGATGAACACTGAAGCTTTCTTT,CASSRQEMNTEAFF
TRBJ1-2,TRBD1,-,TRBV11-2,TGTGCCAGCAGCTTATCTCCGACAGGGGGGGGCTATGGCTACACCTTC,CASSLSPTGGGYGYTF
TRBJ2-1,-,few,TRBV2,TGTGCCAGCAGTGATAGCACGTTTTACAATGAGCAGTTCTTC,CASSDSTFYNEQFF
TRBJ2-5,TRBD2,-,TRBV5-1,TGCGCCAGCAGCCCTGGACTAGCGGGAGTGGAGGAGACCCAGTACTTC,CASSPGLAGVEETQYF
TRBJ2-3,TRBD2,-,TRBV24-1,TGTGCCACCAGTGAGCGGGGGGCCGGCACAGATACGCAGTATTTT,CATSERGAGTDTQYF
TRBJ2-1,TRBD2,few,TRBV7-7,TGTGCTAGCAGCTTAGGAGGGACTAGCGGGTCCTACAATGAGCAGTTCTTC,CASSLGGTSGSYNEQFF
TRBJ2-5,-,-,TRBV7-2,TGTGCCAGCAGCTTAGCTTCGGGCAGGGGGAGGGAGACCCAGTACTTC,CASSLASGRGRETQYF